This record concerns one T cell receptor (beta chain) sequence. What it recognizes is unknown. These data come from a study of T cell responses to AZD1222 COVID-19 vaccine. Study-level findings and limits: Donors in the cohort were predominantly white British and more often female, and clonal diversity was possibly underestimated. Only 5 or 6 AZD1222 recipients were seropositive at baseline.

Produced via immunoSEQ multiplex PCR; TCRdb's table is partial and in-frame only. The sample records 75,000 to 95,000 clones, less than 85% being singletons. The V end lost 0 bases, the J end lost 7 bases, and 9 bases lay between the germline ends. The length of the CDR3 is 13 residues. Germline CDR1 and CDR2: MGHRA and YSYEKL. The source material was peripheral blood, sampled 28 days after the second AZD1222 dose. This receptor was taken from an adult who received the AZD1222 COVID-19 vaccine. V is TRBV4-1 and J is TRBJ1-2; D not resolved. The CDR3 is CASSQDPAAGYTF. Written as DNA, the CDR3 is TGCGCCAGCAGCCAAGATCCAGCGGCTGGCTACACCTTC.